Each of the 18 T cell receptor beta chains below was sequenced from the same sample in a study of blood T cell repertoires in COVID-19. Data came from immunoSEQ multiplex PCR; TCRdb stores just in-frame clones and leaves some out. The data hold some 230,000 clones, with 80% to 90% observed a single time. The sequenced sample was peripheral blood. Every receptor here comes from a young man who had recovered from COVID-19.

This sequence joins TRBV14 and TRBJ2-2, with D tentatively TRBD2 (6 bases). V was shortened by 6 bases and J by 7 bases, with 18 bases between the two germline ends. Per the germline V gene, CDR1 is SGHDN and CDR2 is FVKESK. This CDR3 region has 15 residues. The CDR3 spells CASRKAGGQGGELFF. The CDR3 nucleotides are TGTGCCAGCAGGAAAGCCGGGGGTCAAGGCGGGGAGCTGTTTTTT. The full variable domain, with the rest looked up from reference TRBV14 and TRBJ2-2, is EAGVTQFPSHSVIEKGQTVTLRCDPISGHDNLYWYRRVMGKEIKFLLHFVKESKQDESGMPNNRFLAERTGGTYSTLKVQPAELEDSGVYFCASRKAGGQGGELFFGEGSRLTVL.

This rearrangement joins TRBV25-1 to TRBJ2-3; TRBD2 is a possible D gene (6 bases). This CDR3 is 18 amino acids long. Trimming took 4 bases from V and 6 from J, leaving 26 bases between them. CDR1 is MGHDK and CDR2 is SYGVNS in the germline V gene. The CDR3 nucleotides are TGTGCCAGCAGTGGGGACTTCACATCAACAGTACCATCCGATACGCAGTATTTT. Its protein product is CASSGDFTSTVPSDTQYF.

This clone was recorded only once. The chain combines TRBV4-3 with TRBJ2-7, with D tentatively TRBD2 (5 bases). The CDR3 sequence is 17 residues long. The V end was cut by 0 bases, the J end by 3 bases, with 18 bases between. Per germline, CDR1 LGHNA and CDR2 YSLEER. DNA for the CDR3: TGCGCCAGCAGCCAAGATTTTAGTCGGGAATTATTCTACGAGCAGTACTTC. Protein product: CASSQDFSRELFYEQYF.

This chain joins TRBV4-1 and TRBJ2-3; tentatively, D is TRBD2 (5 bases). The V and J ends lost 0 bases and 3 bases respectively, with 13 bases between them. Germline V gene sequence: CDR1 MGHRA, CDR2 YSYEKL. The CDR3 is made up of 16 amino acids. The CDR3 DNA sequence: TGCGCCAGCAGCCAAGAGGCGGCTAGGAGGACAGATACGCAGTATTTT. It encodes CASSQEAARRTDTQYF.

V usage is TRBV2 and J usage is TRBJ2-5; 7 bases are a match to TRBD1. The CDR3 has 13 residues. Looked up from germline, CDR1 is SNHLY and CDR2 is FYNNEI. V lost 8 bases to trimming and J lost 4 bases; unmatched junction nucleotides: 7. CDR3 bases: TGTGCCAGCGACAGACAGGGACGAGAGACCCAGTACTTC. As protein: CASDRQGRETQYF.

The chain combines TRBV5-4 with TRBJ2-3; 7 bases match TRBD1. Germline values: CDR1 SGHNT, CDR2 YYREEE (reference sequence). V lost 0 bases, J lost 1 base, and 5 bases stayed unmatched. The CDR3 is 16 residues long. The CDR3 bases are TGTGCCAGCAGCTTGGGACAGGGAGAGGGCACAGATACGCAGTATTTT. This gives the protein CASSLGQGEGTDTQYF.

This clone was observed once. The chain employs TRBV4-2 and TRBJ1-5; TRBD1 agrees at 8 bases. The germline V gene has CDR1 LGHNA and CDR2 YNFKEQ. This CDR3 is 17 amino acids long. V lost 0 bases and J lost 0; bases outside the gene matches: 4. The CDR3 protein is CASSQEGQALSNQPQHF. Written as DNA, the CDR3 is TGTGCCAGCAGCCAAGAGGGACAGGCCCTTAGCAATCAGCCCCAGCATTTT.

This clone was counted only a few times. This rearrangement joins TRBV7-2 to TRBJ1-1; TRBD1 aligns across 7 bases. Per germline, CDR1 SGHTA and CDR2 FQGNSA. The ends lost 4 bases at V and 6 bases at J; junction bases unmatched: 5. This CDR3 is built from 13 residues. CDR3 bases: TGTGCCAGCAGCTGGGGACAGATGGCTGAAGCTTTCTTT. Translating gives CASSWGQMAEAFF.

The rearrangement uses TRBV3-1 (or the pseudogene TRBV3-2) and TRBJ2-1; 9 positions agree with TRBD2. The CDR3 is 16 amino acids. Trimming cost V 1 base and J 8 bases; bases outside gene matches: 9. In germline, CDR1 is LGHDT, CDR2 YNNKEL (reference sequence). DNA of the CDR3: TGTGCCAGCAGCCAAGTTCGGCGGGGGGGCCTGGATGAGCAGTTCTTC. It translates to CASSQVRRGGLDEQFF.

The chain couples TRBV27 to TRBJ1-6; D is undetermined. The germline V gene encodes CDR1 MNHEY and CDR2 SMNVEV (reference sequence). Trimming took off 5 bases at V and 10 bases at J, with 18 bases between the two ends. CDR3 size: 15 residues. The CDR3: CASSPIEPFQSPLHF. The CDR3 DNA sequence: TGTGCCAGCAGTCCCATAGAGCCCTTCCAATCACCCCTCCACTTT.

The chain has TRBV7-9 and TRBJ2-7; weak D call: TRBD2 (5 bases). CDR1 and CDR2 (germline): SEHNR, FQNEAQ (reference sequence). V lost 7 bases and J lost 2, with 21 bases in between. The CDR3 consists of 16 residues. CDR3 region: CASTSSGEGKTYEQYF. For the CDR3, the DNA is TGTGCCAGCACCTCATCCGGGGAAGGAAAGACCTACGAGCAGTACTTC.

The chain employs TRBV7-9 and TRBJ1-1, with TRBD1 identical over 7 bases. Germline CDR1 reads SEHNR; CDR2 reads FQNEAQ (reference sequence). The V and J ends lost 5 bases and 1 base, in that order; junction bases with no gene match: 13. The CDR3 spans 17 residues. The CDR3 DNA sequence: TGTGCCAGCAGCCATAGGTTCTCGGGACAGAAGAACACTGAAGCTTTCTTT. Translated: CASSHRFSGQKNTEAFF.

CDR3 nucleotides: TGTGCCACCAGTGAACCGGGACAGGGAGACGGGGAGCTGTTTTTT. Its translation is CATSEPGQGDGELFF. The chain combines TRBV24-1 with TRBJ2-2, with 9 positions matching TRBD1. This CDR3 comprises 15 residues. Germline CDR1 and CDR2: KGHDR and SFDVKD. Losses at the gene ends were 4 bases for V and 7 bases for J; bases not matched to a gene: 6.

V is TRBV13 and J is TRBJ1-3; D may be TRBD1 (6 bases). The CDR3 contains 15 residues. Looked up from germline, CDR1 is PRHDT and CDR2 is FYEKMQ (reference sequence). V was trimmed by 4 bases and J by 4 bases, leaving 14 bases between them. CDR3 in amino acids: CASSSDSRRGNTIYF. For the CDR3, the DNA is TGTGCCAGCAGCTCGGACAGCCGGCGGGGAAACACCATATATTTT.

This rearrangement joins TRBV12-3 or TRBV12-4 to TRBJ1-2; no clear D. V was clipped by 3 bases and J by 9 bases, with 14 bases between them. The CDR3 totals 13 residues. The CDR3: CASSFGFGRSYTF. The DNA of the CDR3 is TGTGCCAGCAGTTTCGGCTTCGGGAGGAGCTACACCTTC.

The V and J genes are TRBV28 and TRBJ2-7; 7 positions agree with TRBD1. The CDR3 has 12 residues. In germline, CDR1 is MDHEN, CDR2 SYDVKM. The ends lost 8 bases at V and 5 bases at J; junction bases unmatched: 6. The CDR3 is CASSGQINEQYF. The CDR3 DNA sequence: TGTGCCAGCTCGGGACAGATAAACGAGCAGTACTTC.

The chain joins TRBV5-1 to TRBJ2-5; TRBD1 matches at 7 bases. Germline CDR1 reads SGHRS; CDR2 reads YFSETQ. The J segment lost 2 bases and the V segment lost 4 bases, leaving 2 bases of the junction unmatched. The CDR3 length is 13 residues. The CDR3 DNA reads TGCGCCAGCAGCCGGGACAGTCAAGAGACCCAGTACTTC. Its protein product is CASSRDSQETQYF.

The gene calls are TRBV5-4 and TRBJ2-1, with 8 bases matching TRBD2. The V and J ends lost 4 bases and 8 bases, in that order; junction bases with no gene match: 14. The CDR3 runs 16 residues. Per germline, CDR1 SGHNT and CDR2 YYREEE (reference sequence). CDR3: CASSPEEGLRGDEQFF. The CDR3 nucleotides are TGTGCCAGCAGCCCAGAAGAGGGGCTGCGGGGGGATGAGCAGTTCTTC.